These T cell receptor beta chains were read from a single sample in a study of PD-L1 blockade in urothelial cancer. The method was immunoSEQ multiplex PCR; TCRdb's version includes in-frame clones alone and lacks a portion of them. Of about 43,000 clones listed, more than 70% were seen once; the top ten hold around 15%. Sequenced material: PBMCs, taken around atezolizumab (anti-PD-L1) treatment. The receptors here all came from a man between 60 and 75 years old with urothelial cancer. The CDR3 runs from the conserved cysteine through the conserved F or W. The D gene is left open where the match is weak. Rows give clone size only sometimes, using once, few, many, or a class for an expanded clone.

j_gene: TRBJ2-1; len: 14; v_gene: TRBV7-9; abundance: NA; d_gene: NA; CDR3nt: TGTGCCAGCAGCTTTAATAGGGGGTGGGATGAGCAGTTCTTC; CDR3aa: CASSFNRGWDEQFF
j_gene: TRBJ1-5; len: 13; v_gene: TRBV6-5; abundance: many; d_gene: TRBD1; CDR3nt: TGTGCCAGCAGAAGGGACAGATGGGGGCCCCAGCATTTT; CDR3aa: CASRRDRWGPQHF
j_gene: TRBJ2-7; len: 15; v_gene: TRBV27; abundance: NA; d_gene: TRBD1; CDR3nt: TGTGCCAGCAGTCCCCGGACAGGGCTTTACTACGAGCAGTACTTC; CDR3aa: CASSPRTGLYYEQYF
j_gene: TRBJ2-7; len: 14; v_gene: TRBV4-1; abundance: NA; d_gene: TRBD1; CDR3nt: TGCGCCAGCAGTCACAGGGACAGGGAATACGAGCAGTACTTC; CDR3aa: CASSHRDREYEQYF
j_gene: TRBJ2-3; len: 13; v_gene: TRBV10-1; abundance: once; d_gene: NA; CDR3nt: TGCGCCAGCAGTGGGACTCTGCGAGATACGCAGTATTTT; CDR3aa: CASSGTLRDTQYF
j_gene: TRBJ1-5; len: 14; v_gene: TRBV6-6; abundance: few; d_gene: NA; CDR3nt: TGTGCCAGCAGTCCACAGGGTCGCAGCCAGCCCCAGCATTTT; CDR3aa: CASSPQGRSQPQHF
j_gene: TRBJ2-3; len: 17; v_gene: TRBV4-2; abundance: NA; d_gene: TRBD2; CDR3nt: TGTGCCAGCAGCCAACGACTAGCGGGAGCGGGGACAGATACGCAGTATTTT; CDR3aa: CASSQRLAGAGTDTQYF
j_gene: TRBJ1-5; len: 16; v_gene: TRBV10-3; abundance: few; d_gene: NA; CDR3nt: TGTGCCATCAGTGAGGAGAGGTTGCGTGGCAATCAGCCCCAGCATTTT; CDR3aa: CAISEERLRGNQPQHF
j_gene: TRBJ1-3; len: 16; v_gene: TRBV2; abundance: NA; d_gene: NA; CDR3nt: TGTGCCAGCAGTGAAGCCAGGGGTTCCTCTGGAAACACCATATATTTT; CDR3aa: CASSEARGSSGNTIYF
j_gene: TRBJ2-1; len: 13; v_gene: TRBV7-9; abundance: NA; d_gene: NA; CDR3nt: TGTGCCAGCACCCTAGGAGGCGGGAATGAGCAGTTCTTC; CDR3aa: CASTLGGGNEQFF
j_gene: TRBJ2-7; len: 16; v_gene: TRBV11-2; abundance: NA; d_gene: NA; CDR3nt: TGTGCCAGCAGCCTATACAGGGATCCAAAGTCCTACGAGCAGTACTTC; CDR3aa: CASSLYRDPKSYEQYF
j_gene: TRBJ1-5; len: 13; v_gene: TRBV6-6; abundance: NA; d_gene: TRBD1; CDR3nt: TGTGCCAGCAGAACAGGGGCCAATCAGCCCCAGCATTTT; CDR3aa: CASRTGANQPQHF
j_gene: TRBJ1-5; len: 15; v_gene: TRBV6-6; abundance: NA; d_gene: TRBD1; CDR3nt: TGTGCCAGCAGTTCGGACAGGGGGATCGATCAGCCCCAGCATTTT; CDR3aa: CASSSDRGIDQPQHF
j_gene: TRBJ2-7; len: 14; v_gene: TRBV19; abundance: few; d_gene: TRBD1; CDR3nt: TGTGCCAGTACCCTTCGGCAGGGGGCGGGGGAGCAGTACTTC; CDR3aa: CASTLRQGAGEQYF
j_gene: TRBJ2-1; len: 17; v_gene: TRBV15; abundance: NA; d_gene: NA; CDR3nt: TGTGCCACCAGCAGAGATACTCCTGGCGGGGCATACAATGAGCAGTTCTTC; CDR3aa: CATSRDTPGGAYNEQFF
j_gene: TRBJ2-1; len: 13; v_gene: TRBV28; abundance: NA; d_gene: NA; CDR3nt: TGTGCCAGCAGTTCCAACAGGTTTAATGAGCAGTTCTTC; CDR3aa: CASSSNRFNEQFF
j_gene: TRBJ1-5; len: 14; v_gene: TRBV18; abundance: NA; d_gene: NA; CDR3nt: TGTGCCAGCTCATCAGGGTCGCTCGGTCAGCCCCAGCATTTT; CDR3aa: CASSSGSLGQPQHF
j_gene: TRBJ2-2; len: 12; v_gene: TRBV6-5; abundance: NA; d_gene: NA; CDR3nt: TGTGCCAGCAGCCCTCGAGGCGGGGAGCTGTTTTTT; CDR3aa: CASSPRGGELFF
j_gene: TRBJ1-2; len: 13; v_gene: TRBV7-9; abundance: once; d_gene: NA; CDR3nt: TGTGCCAGCAGCCCCGAGCCTAACTATGGCTACACCTTC; CDR3aa: CASSPEPNYGYTF
j_gene: TRBJ2-3; len: 17; v_gene: TRBV5-1; abundance: NA; d_gene: TRBD2; CDR3nt: TGCGCCAGCAGCCCCTTGACTAGCGGGGGGGCTTCAGATACGCAGTATTTT; CDR3aa: CASSPLTSGGASDTQYF
j_gene: TRBJ1-1; len: 16; v_gene: TRBV9; abundance: NA; d_gene: NA; CDR3nt: TGTGCCAGCAGCCCCTTGGAGTTGGGTATGAACACTGAAGCTTTCTTT; CDR3aa: CASSPLELGMNTEAFF
j_gene: TRBJ2-7; len: 15; v_gene: TRBV6-5; abundance: NA; d_gene: TRBD1; CDR3nt: TGTGCCAGCAAGCCGGACAGGGGGCCCTCCTACGAGCAGTACTTC; CDR3aa: CASKPDRGPSYEQYF
j_gene: TRBJ2-2; len: 16; v_gene: TRBV5-6; abundance: few; d_gene: TRBD2; CDR3nt: TGTGCCAGCAGCTTACTCTCTAGCGGAGCCACCGGGGAGCTGTTTTTT; CDR3aa: CASSLLSSGATGELFF
j_gene: TRBJ1-1; len: 18; v_gene: TRBV11-2; abundance: NA; d_gene: TRBD1; CDR3nt: TGTGCCAGCAGCCAATATGCCCAATACGACAGGGGGAACACTGAAGCTTTCTTT; CDR3aa: CASSQYAQYDRGNTEAFF
j_gene: TRBJ1-5; len: 14; v_gene: TRBV2; abundance: NA; d_gene: NA; CDR3nt: TGTGCCAGCAGTGAAACAGGGAGAAACCAGCCCCAGCATTTT; CDR3aa: CASSETGRNQPQHF
j_gene: TRBJ1-5; len: 16; v_gene: TRBV19; abundance: NA; d_gene: TRBD1; CDR3nt: TGTGCCAGTAGTATAGGACAGGGGCCGAGCAATCAGCCCCAGCATTTT; CDR3aa: CASSIGQGPSNQPQHF
j_gene: TRBJ1-2; len: 12; v_gene: TRBV18; abundance: NA; d_gene: TRBD1; CDR3nt: TGTGCCAGCTCACGACAGGGAGATGGCTACACCTTC; CDR3aa: CASSRQGDGYTF
j_gene: TRBJ1-4; len: 13; v_gene: TRBV10-3; abundance: few; d_gene: NA; CDR3nt: TGTGCCATCAGTGAGTCGACGGGTGAAAAACTGTTTTTT; CDR3aa: CAISESTGEKLFF
j_gene: TRBJ1-1; len: 13; v_gene: TRBV2; abundance: NA; d_gene: NA; CDR3nt: TGTGCCACCCTTATGAGGTTAGGGGGTGAAGCTTTCTTT; CDR3aa: CATLMRLGGEAFF
j_gene: TRBJ1-5; len: 13; v_gene: TRBV30; abundance: few; d_gene: NA; CDR3nt: TGTGCCTGGAGGCCCGGGGACAATCAGCCCCAGCATTTT; CDR3aa: CAWRPGDNQPQHF
j_gene: TRBJ1-5; len: 13; v_gene: TRBV15; abundance: NA; d_gene: NA; CDR3nt: TGTGCCACCAGCAGGTACAGGGATCAGCCCCAGCATTTT; CDR3aa: CATSRYRDQPQHF
j_gene: TRBJ2-3; len: 15; v_gene: TRBV5-1; abundance: NA; d_gene: NA; CDR3nt: TGCGCCAGCAGTGATGGGGGGGGCCGCACAGATACGCAGTATTTT; CDR3aa: CASSDGGGRTDTQYF
j_gene: TRBJ2-7; len: 13; v_gene: TRBV10-1; abundance: NA; d_gene: NA; CDR3nt: TGCGCCAGCAGTGAGTCAGGACTGGGCGAGCAGTACTTC; CDR3aa: CASSESGLGEQYF
j_gene: TRBJ2-5; len: 16; v_gene: TRBV28; abundance: NA; d_gene: NA; CDR3nt: TGTGCCAGCAGCCCAAGGTTGCGGGCCAGACAAGAGACCCAGTACTTC; CDR3aa: CASSPRLRARQETQYF
j_gene: TRBJ2-7; len: 15; v_gene: TRBV6-5; abundance: NA; d_gene: NA; CDR3nt: TGTGCCAGCACAGGACGCACAGGGACCTTCTACGAGCAGTACTTC; CDR3aa: CASTGRTGTFYEQYF
j_gene: TRBJ2-1; len: 14; v_gene: TRBV28; abundance: few; d_gene: TRBD1; CDR3nt: TGTGCCAGCAGACCGGGACAGGGTCTTAATGAGCAGTTCTTC; CDR3aa: CASRPGQGLNEQFF
j_gene: TRBJ2-2; len: 13; v_gene: TRBV30; abundance: NA; d_gene: TRBD1; CDR3nt: TGTGCCGGGGACAGGGTGAACACCGGGGAGCTGTTTTTT; CDR3aa: CAGDRVNTGELFF
j_gene: TRBJ2-7; len: 11; v_gene: TRBV30; abundance: NA; d_gene: NA; CDR3nt: TGTGCCTGGAATCTCGGGTACGAGCAGTACTTC; CDR3aa: CAWNLGYEQYF
j_gene: TRBJ1-2; len: 15; v_gene: TRBV19; abundance: NA; d_gene: TRBD1; CDR3nt: TGTGCCAGTAGTATATTTGGACAGGGGGCTGGCGGCTACACCTTC; CDR3aa: CASSIFGQGAGGYTF
j_gene: TRBJ2-7; len: 15; v_gene: TRBV11-2; abundance: NA; d_gene: NA; CDR3nt: TGTGCCAGCAGCTTAGCCCCAGTGGGGGCGACCGAGCAGTACTTC; CDR3aa: CASSLAPVGATEQYF
j_gene: TRBJ1-4; len: 14; v_gene: TRBV2; abundance: NA; d_gene: NA; CDR3nt: TGTGCCAGCAGCCAAGGGGTTTATAATGAAAAACTGTTTTTT; CDR3aa: CASSQGVYNEKLFF
j_gene: TRBJ1-2; len: 14; v_gene: TRBV2; abundance: few; d_gene: TRBD1; CDR3nt: TGTGCCAGCAGGGACGGACAGGGTGGCTATGGCTACACCTTC; CDR3aa: CASRDGQGGYGYTF
j_gene: TRBJ2-7; len: 17; v_gene: TRBV11-2; abundance: NA; d_gene: TRBD2; CDR3nt: TGTGCCAGCAGCACAGGCCTAGCGGTAAAACCCCTCTACGAGCAGTACTTC; CDR3aa: CASSTGLAVKPLYEQYF
j_gene: TRBJ1-1; len: 15; v_gene: TRBV5-1; abundance: NA; d_gene: TRBD1; CDR3nt: TGCGCCAGCAGGGGTCAGGGACAGGGCAACACTGAAGCTTTCTTT; CDR3aa: CASRGQGQGNTEAFF
j_gene: TRBJ2-7; len: 13; v_gene: TRBV27; abundance: NA; d_gene: NA; CDR3nt: TGTGCCAGCAGTTTATATCAGGGGTGGGAGCAGTACTTC; CDR3aa: CASSLYQGWEQYF
j_gene: TRBJ2-7; len: 17; v_gene: TRBV18; abundance: NA; d_gene: TRBD2; CDR3nt: TGTGCCAGCTCACCAGGGGCTAGCGGGGGGGTCTCCTACGAGCAGTACTTC; CDR3aa: CASSPGASGGVSYEQYF
j_gene: TRBJ2-3; len: 14; v_gene: TRBV7-9; abundance: NA; d_gene: TRBD1; CDR3nt: TGTGCCAGCAGCTCGGGACAGTTCACAGATACGCAGTATTTT; CDR3aa: CASSSGQFTDTQYF
j_gene: TRBJ1-1; len: 15; v_gene: TRBV28; abundance: NA; d_gene: TRBD1; CDR3nt: TGTGCCAGCAGGCCTATGACAGGGGAGGGCACTGAAGCTTTCTTT; CDR3aa: CASRPMTGEGTEAFF
j_gene: TRBJ1-1; len: 15; v_gene: TRBV6-1; abundance: NA; d_gene: TRBD1; CDR3nt: TGTGCCAGCAGCCGGGACAGGGGACTTAACACTGAAGCTTTCTTT; CDR3aa: CASSRDRGLNTEAFF
j_gene: TRBJ1-3; len: 15; v_gene: TRBV4-2; abundance: NA; d_gene: NA; CDR3nt: TGTGCCAGCAGCCCTGACTGGAGCTCTGGAAACACCATATATTTT; CDR3aa: CASSPDWSSGNTIYF
j_gene: TRBJ2-1; len: 17; v_gene: TRBV14; abundance: NA; d_gene: TRBD2; CDR3nt: TGTGCCAGCAGCCTCCGACGCCGACTAGCGGGAGCCAATGAGCAGTTCTTC; CDR3aa: CASSLRRRLAGANEQFF
j_gene: TRBJ2-5; len: 15; v_gene: TRBV6-1; abundance: NA; d_gene: TRBD1; CDR3nt: TGTGCCAGCAGGAGACAGGGCACCTTCCAAGAGACCCAGTACTTC; CDR3aa: CASRRQGTFQETQYF
j_gene: TRBJ2-3; len: 14; v_gene: TRBV5-6; abundance: NA; d_gene: NA; CDR3nt: TGTGCCAGCAGCTTAGCTAGCAGGCCAGATACGCAGTATTTT; CDR3aa: CASSLASRPDTQYF
j_gene: TRBJ1-5; len: 16; v_gene: TRBV7-8; abundance: NA; d_gene: NA; CDR3nt: TGTGCCAGCAGCCTGATGGGGGGGCAAAGCAATCAGCCCCAGCATTTT; CDR3aa: CASSLMGGQSNQPQHF